The rows below give T cell receptor beta chains drawn from one sample of a study of identical twins. TCRdb itself ran the 5' RACE reads through MiXCR, one entry per CDR3 protein. The repertoire holds 400,000 to 550,000 distinct CDR3 sequences, with roughly 13% as singletons. This same sample was also part of a study on yellow fever vaccine responses in identical twins.

Sequencing used CD4+ T cells sorted from blood. The origin of the receptors is a woman aged 18-30 years in good health. Each CDR3 is given without its conserved first and last residue.

ASSGTGLASDTQY TRBV7-3
ASSPGAGRPYEQY TRBV18
ASSFAFTDTQY TRBV27
ASTGTGKNEQY TRBV5-1
ASRPTSGGRYNEQF TRBV27
ASSLARQVGEQF TRBV11-2
ASSGQATEAF TRBV7-8
ASTAGQGSSETQY TRBV12-3/TRBV12-4
ASIPRTSGSAYNEQF TRBV2
ASSIGRQGKWNGNVLT TRBV11-2
SVWGEKGEKLF TRBV29-1
ASTLGWGQITDTQY TRBV5-1
ASSLQGWAGELF TRBV12-3/TRBV12-4
ASSSTTRQGKYEQY TRBV7-2
ASSESGQQY TRBV7-9
SARDGSSGANVLT TRBV20-1
ASSLGGGVYNEQF TRBV11-1
ASSQRQGAGSGNTIY TRBV6-1
ASSYRIADTQY TRBV25-1
AISESGGGRDTQY TRBV10-3
ASSFVGQGNYEQY TRBV27
ASSPPSLNAYEQY TRBV18
ASSSGQLGEKLF TRBV7-9
ASSFMFSAGQSIAKNIQY TRBV12-3/TRBV12-4
SARANTGELF TRBV20-1
SADQGTSTDTQY TRBV29-1
ASSEDRGTEAF TRBV2
ASSPVDYNEQF TRBV3-1
ASSKGLAVVETQY TRBV11-2
ASSLAGATDTQY TRBV7-2
ASSLDSGNYGYT TRBV5-1
ASSGMTAINQPQH TRBV6-1
ASRLAEGSPLH TRBV5-1
ASSYEGGSYNEQF TRBV6-5
SATASPSAKNIQY TRBV20-1
ASSPLISGANVLT TRBV6-1
ASHASGRPGELF TRBV5-1
ASSRSFRDGAAYEQY TRBV21-1
ASSPRPGGQETQY TRBV5-1
ASSQYRTANTGELF TRBV4-2
ATSDLGGAADTQY TRBV24-1
ASSEAPNTGELF TRBV7-2
ASSKTDSRREQY TRBV12-3/TRBV12-4
ASSRVLGYT TRBV2
SARAPFDYPEQF TRBV20-1
ATSRVGTSGRRATGELF TRBV15
ASSGGGRGYEQY TRBV28
AWSHQREGEQF TRBV30
ASSFSGDPYEQY TRBV5-1
ASSFWGNGYT TRBV28